This TCR beta chain was recorded in a study of cytomegalovirus exposure and HLA in healthy donors. The ends were cut back, 6 bases at V and 5 bases at J, with 10 bases in the middle. The CDR3 covers 13 residues. Germline V gives CDR1 MNHEY, CDR2 SVGAGI. Details on this clone: Its antigen remains unidentified.

The primer mix had 60 Vbeta and 13 Jbeta primers. Data came from immunoSEQ multiplex PCR; TCRdb stores just in-frame clones and leaves some out. The sample holds around 220,000 clones, about three quarters seen once. Notes on the study in general: Rarity marked most TCR sequences, yet some public TCRs occurred in many donors. Several V segments, TRBV6-2 and TRBV6-3 among them, could not be told apart and were dropped.

The chain is built from TRBV6-5 and TRBJ1-4; the D is unclear. The TCR was taken from a man aged 35 to 55 in good health and CMV-seronegative. Source material: PBMCs. The CDR3 region has the DNA TGTGCCAGCAGGGTCGGTTTGAATGAAAAACTGTTTTTT. It translates to CASRVGLNEKLFF.